The clone carrying this T cell receptor beta chain turned up a few times. These data originate in a study of blood T cell repertoires in COVID-19. Looking at the study overall: COVID-19 samples from acute and convalescent phases originated in the United States, Italy and Spain. T cells, B-cell-depleted T cells, or PBMCs provided the cDNA or gDNA that served as material.

Authors' analysis steps: Reference gene primer amplification in the assay estimated nucleated cell counts. Sequencing was performed with immunoSEQ multiplex PCR; in TCRdb, only in-frame clones are kept and a portion is missing. D and trimming come from the DNA, and the V and J calls and clone size come from that table. Among 200,000 to 250,000 clones, approximately 90% were seen once, and the ten largest hold around 12%. The sequenced sample was peripheral blood. The clonotype was recovered from a woman between 18 and 29 years old who had recovered from COVID-19.

In DNA, the CDR3 is TGCGCCAGCAGCCAAGGTACAGCAGACACCGGGGAGCTGTTTTTT. It yields the protein CASSQGTADTGELFF. This chain connects TRBV4-1 to TRBJ2-2; no clear D gene. The CDR3 contains 15 residues. Germline values: CDR1 MGHRA, CDR2 YSYEKL. Trimming shortened V by 1 base and J by 3 bases, and 9 bases separated the two germline ends.